This is a list of T cell receptor beta chains from one sample in a study of cytomegalovirus exposure and HLA in healthy donors. Clones were sequenced by immunoSEQ multiplex PCR, and TCRdb holds only the in-frame ones, with some missing. The sample has 150,000 to 200,000 clones; about 90% are singletons. The sequenced material came from PBMCs. These TCRs come from a woman aged 18-29 years in good health and CMV-seropositive. Each CDR3 is given with its conserved first and last residue. Fields, in order: clone size, V gene, D gene, J gene, CDR3 DNA, CDR3 protein. D genes are given only for firm matches. Clone size, where shown, is once, few, many, or a class for clones that have expanded.

NA,TRBV14,TRBD2,TRBJ2-2,TGTGCCAGCAGCTTGACTAGCGGGCATAACACCGGGGAGCTGTTTTTT,CASSLTSGHNTGELFF
NA,TRBV2,TRBD1,TRBJ1-3,TGTGCCAGCAGCGAGACAGGGGCTGGAAACACCATATATTTT,CASSETGAGNTIYF
few,TRBV11-2,TRBD1,TRBJ2-7,TGTGCCAGCAGCCCAGGACAGGTTTCCTACGAGCAGTACTTC,CASSPGQVSYEQYF
few,TRBV29-1,NA,TRBJ1-2,TGCAGCGTTGATCAGGGTGGCTACACCTTC,CSVDQGGYTF
once,TRBV4-1,NA,TRBJ2-1,TGCGCCAGCAGCCAACAAGACAGTACCTACAATGAGCAGTTCTTC,CASSQQDSTYNEQFF
NA,TRBV5-1,NA,TRBJ1-2,TGCGCCAGCCGCGTCCGGGGGAACTATGGCTACACCTTC,CASRVRGNYGYTF
NA,TRBV27,TRBD2,TRBJ2-1,TGTGCCAGCAGCCTCGGGGCTAGCGGGCCCAGGTCCTACAATGAGCAGTTCTTC,CASSLGASGPRSYNEQFF
NA,TRBV28,NA,TRBJ1-2,TGTGCCAGCAGCCCCCCCGGGGGAGGCTATGGCTACACCTTC,CASSPPGGGYGYTF
once,TRBV19,NA,TRBJ2-5,TGTGCCAGTAGTTTCCGGACAGACTTCCAAGAGACCCAGTACTTC,CASSFRTDFQETQYF
NA,TRBV28,TRBD2,TRBJ2-5,TGTGCCAGCAGCGGGGTGGCTAGCGGGAGTCTTGAGACCCAGTACTTC,CASSGVASGSLETQYF
NA,TRBV5-5,NA,TRBJ2-7,TGTGCCAGCAGCGTCGACAGGCAACAGTACTTC,CASSVDRQQYF
NA,TRBV28,NA,TRBJ2-5,TGTGCCAGCAGCGACGGGAGAATGGAGACCCAGTACTTC,CASSDGRMETQYF
NA,TRBV5-6,TRBD1,TRBJ2-5,TGTGCCAGCAGCGTACAGGGGTTCGCAGAGACCCAGTACTTC,CASSVQGFAETQYF
NA,TRBV9,NA,TRBJ1-1,TGTGCCAGCAGCAGGGAGGGGTGGAACACTGAAGCTTTCTTT,CASSREGWNTEAFF
NA,TRBV7-2,NA,TRBJ2-1,TGTGCCAGCAGCTTACGGCCGGGGGAGCCGAACAATGAGCAGTTCTTC,CASSLRPGEPNNEQFF
NA,TRBV6-1,TRBD2,TRBJ2-3,TGTGCCAGCACGGGTCTAGCGGGAGAGGCAGATACGCAGTATTTT,CASTGLAGEADTQYF
NA,TRBV9,NA,TRBJ1-2,TGTGCCAGCAGCGTAGTAGCGGGTTTCCCTAACTATGGCTACACCTTC,CASSVVAGFPNYGYTF
NA,TRBV28,NA,TRBJ2-1,TGTGCCAGCAGTCCCGCCGGTGAGCAGTTCTTC,CASSPAGEQFF
once,TRBV7-8,NA,TRBJ1-5,TGTGCCAGCAGCTTAGGACGACGGGGGAATCAGCCCCAGCATTTT,CASSLGRRGNQPQHF
NA,TRBV7-6,TRBD2,TRBJ2-2,TGTGCCAGCACCCGGGGAGGGTCCGGGAGTCTTGGCGGGGAGCTGTTTTTT,CASTRGGSGSLGGELFF
NA,TRBV14,NA,TRBJ1-2,TGTGCCAGCAGCCAAGGCAGGGGTAACTATGGCTACACCTTC,CASSQGRGNYGYTF
NA,TRBV4-2,NA,TRBJ2-2,TGTGCCAGCTCCCTAAACACCGGGGAGCTGTTTTTT,CASSLNTGELFF
NA,TRBV7-9,NA,TRBJ1-2,TGTGCCAGCAGCTTGAGTACAGGGAGCACCCCCTATGGCTACACCTTC,CASSLSTGSTPYGYTF
NA,TRBV11-3,TRBD2,TRBJ2-2,TGTGCCAGCAGCTTAATTCTTGCGGGAGGAGCGACCGGGGAGCTGTTTTTT,CASSLILAGGATGELFF
NA,TRBV30,TRBD2,TRBJ2-1,TGTGCCTGGAGTTGGGGGGGGGAGAATGAGCAGTTCTTC,CAWSWGGENEQFF
NA,TRBV7-2,NA,TRBJ2-7,TGTGCCAGCAGCCGACTAGTGGTTTACGAGCAGTACTTC,CASSRLVVYEQYF